This T cell receptor (beta chain) was captured by sequencing in a study of T-cell reconstitution after alpha-beta-depleted transplantation in children. General study points: After transplant, at about two months, alpha-beta T cells were reportedly derived from several hundred expanded graft clones. Newly produced T cells mostly accounted for T-cell counts and diversity one year post-transplant.

Losses at the gene ends were 5 bases for V and 4 bases for J; bases not matched to a gene: 5. In germline, CDR1 is LNHDA, CDR2 SQIVND (reference sequence). CDR3 length: 15 amino acids. Turning to this clonotype: The antigen remains unidentified.

It was with unique molecular identifiers that the TCRbeta library was prepared. MiXCR, applied by TCRdb to the PCR reads, yields one record per CDR3 protein. The sample includes under 35,000 distinct CDR3 sequences, roughly 5.7% seen only once; the top ten take 5.5% to 7%. The J gene is TRBJ2-5, the V gene TRBV19, with 12 bases lining up with TRBD1. The receptor's source is a male patient aged 5 to 17 who had a stem cell transplant for acute myeloid leukemia, so the T cells may come from the graft donor. The sample was PBMCs, mostly from graft donor cells, taken 180 days after TCRalphabeta/CD19-depleted stem cell transplant. CDR3: CASSRDRGRVETQYF. CDR3 DNA sequence: TGTGCCAGTAGTCGGGACAGGGGGCGGGTAGAGACCCAGTACTTC.